These T cell receptor beta chains were read from a single sample in a study of neurological immune-mediated disorders. TCRdb used MiXCR to reprocess the 5' RACE reads, holding one entry per CDR3 protein. The sample holds fewer than 55,000 distinct CDR3 sequences, about 6.3% seen once. The sample taken for sequencing was CD4+ T cells from blood. These receptors originate from a woman aged 40 to 50 in good health. Each CDR3 is given with its conserved first and last residue. A D gene is named only where the DNA matches it firmly. Only some rows state a clone size, as once, few, many or a class for expanded clones.

V,D,size,J,DNA,CDR3
TRBV6-2/TRBV6-3,TRBD2,many,TRBJ2-7,TGTGCCAGCAGTTACGCTAGCGGGTTATCCTACGAGCAGTACTTC,CASSYASGLSYEQYF
TRBV20-1,-,many,TRBJ1-2,TGCAGTGCTAGGGGAGGACAGTACTATGGCTACACCTTC,CSARGGQYYGYTF
TRBV7-2,-,many,TRBJ2-7,TGTGCCAGCAGCTTAGAGTCGGCCGAGCAGTACTTC,CASSLESAEQYF
TRBV10-3,-,many,TRBJ1-1,TGTGCCATCACCGGACAAATGAACACTGAAGCTTTCTTT,CAITGQMNTEAFF
TRBV28,-,many,TRBJ2-3,TGTGCCAGCAGTGCCCTTAAGGCCGGGGGATTGGATACGCAGTATTTT,CASSALKAGGLDTQYF
TRBV29-1,-,many,TRBJ2-1,TGCAGCGTTGTCCCCACGCGGAAGAGCTCCTACAATGAGCAGTTCTTC,CSVVPTRKSSYNEQFF
TRBV20-1,-,many,TRBJ2-5,TGCAGTGCTAGAGATGTAGCGGCCCCGGGGGAGACCCAGTACTTC,CSARDVAAPGETQYF
TRBV19,-,once,TRBJ2-1,TGTGCCAGCTCTCGAGTTGCCAATGAGCAGTTCTTC,CASSRVANEQFF
TRBV3-2,-,many,TRBJ2-1,TGTGCCAGCAGCCAAAACCTAGCGGGAAAAGAGCAGTTCTTC,CASSQNLAGKEQFF
TRBV7-2,TRBD2,many,TRBJ2-4,TGTGCCAGCAGCCGTAGCGGGAGTAATAACATTCAGTACTTC,CASSRSGSNNIQYF
TRBV20-1,-,many,TRBJ1-6,TGCAGTGCTAGTCAAGAAGGCAGGAAGCTCTATAATTCACCCCTCCACTTT,CSASQEGRKLYNSPLHF
TRBV7-2,-,many,TRBJ2-3,TGTGCCAGCAGCCCATGGAGGACGACAGATACGCAGTATTTT,CASSPWRTTDTQYF
TRBV7-2,TRBD2,-,TRBJ2-5,TGTGCCAGCAGCTTATCCCCGGGGGGGGAGACCCAGTACTTC,CASSLSPGGETQYF
TRBV12-3/TRBV12-4,-,many,TRBJ1-2,TGTGCCAGCAGTTTAGCGCGCCACGGGGGCAAGGAGAACTATGGCTACACCTTC,CASSLARHGGKENYGYTF
TRBV6-5,-,many,TRBJ1-2,TGTGCCAGCAGTTACGGGGGCACAGCTAACTATGGCTACACCTTC,CASSYGGTANYGYTF
TRBV12-3/TRBV12-4,TRBD1,many,TRBJ1-6,TGTGCCAGCAGTCCCCGGGACAGCTATAATTCACCCCTCCACTTT,CASSPRDSYNSPLHF
TRBV28,TRBD1,many,TRBJ2-7,TGTGCCAGCATCGGGACAGGGCGCTACGAGCAGTACTTC,CASIGTGRYEQYF
TRBV20-1,TRBD1,many,TRBJ1-5,TGCAGTTCAGGATCGGGGACAGGATACAATCAGCCCCAGCATTTT,CSSGSGTGYNQPQHF
TRBV20-1,-,many,TRBJ1-5,TGCAGTGCGATCGAGGGAGAAAGCAATCAGCCCCAGCATTTT,CSAIEGESNQPQHF
TRBV25-1,-,many,TRBJ2-5,TGTGCCAGCAGTGAATTGTTGGGGGCCGGGCAAGAGACCCAGTACTTC,CASSELLGAGQETQYF
TRBV29-1,TRBD1,many,TRBJ1-2,TGCAGCGTTGCGTGGGACAGGGAGCATGGCTACACCTTC,CSVAWDREHGYTF
TRBV20-1,TRBD2,many,TRBJ2-1,TGCAGTGCAAGGACTAGCGGGAGATTCTCCTACAATGAGCAGTTCTTC,CSARTSGRFSYNEQFF
TRBV7-2,-,many,TRBJ2-3,TGTGCCAGCAGCTACGGGACTAGCACAGATACGCAGTATTTT,CASSYGTSTDTQYF
TRBV5-1,-,many,TRBJ2-2,TGCGCCAGCAGCTTGGGGGACCGGGTCTACACCGGGGAGCTGTTTTTT,CASSLGDRVYTGELFF
TRBV3-1,TRBD1,many,TRBJ1-6,TGTGCCAGCAGCCCCTCGGGACAGGGCATTTCACCCCTCCACTTT,CASSPSGQGISPLHF
TRBV28,TRBD2,many,TRBJ2-1,TGTGCCAGCAGTTCTTATACCGGGACTAGCGGCCTCTACAATGAGCAGTTCTTC,CASSSYTGTSGLYNEQFF
TRBV7-8,-,many,TRBJ1-5,TGTGCCAGCAGCCCAGCTTATAGCAATCAGCCCCAGCATTTT,CASSPAYSNQPQHF
TRBV28,TRBD2,many,TRBJ2-3,TGTGCCAGCAGTCTTAAGGGACTAGCGGGAGCCAGTGATACGCAGTATTTT,CASSLKGLAGASDTQYF
TRBV5-1,-,-,TRBJ2-1,TGCGCCAGCAGCTTGGATCTGGGTTCCTACGACCGGTACTTC,CASSLDLGSYDRYF
TRBV7-7,-,many,TRBJ2-5,TGTGCTAGCAGCTTAGTTGTCGGCAGGGAAGAGACCCAGTACTTC,CASSLVVGREETQYF
TRBV24-1,-,many,TRBJ2-1,TGTGCCACCAGTGATTTGCTCTCGGGACCTACTGGTGAGCAGTTCTTC,CATSDLLSGPTGEQFF
TRBV7-3,-,many,TRBJ2-5,TGTGCCAGCAGCTTAGGGCCGGGGCGGGAGACCCAGTACTTC,CASSLGPGRETQYF
TRBV7-2,-,many,TRBJ2-2,TGTGCCAGCAGCTTAGACCCGGCCGGGACCGGGGAGCTGTTTTTT,CASSLDPAGTGELFF
TRBV5-1,TRBD2,many,TRBJ2-2,TGCGCCAGCAGCCAAATTAGCGGGAGAAACGGCGGGGAGCTGTTTTTT,CASSQISGRNGGELFF
TRBV7-2,-,many,TRBJ2-3,TGTGCCAGCAGCCGGCTCACAGATACGCAGTATTTT,CASSRLTDTQYF
TRBV20-1,-,many,TRBJ1-6,TGCAGTGCTAGAACCGGGACTCCCTCCCGCTATAATTCACCCCTCCACTTT,CSARTGTPSRYNSPLHF
TRBV3-1,TRBD1,-,TRBJ2-7,TGTGCCAGTAGCCCTAGACAGGGGGCCCACGAGCAGTACTTC,CASSPRQGAHEQYF
TRBV7-2,-,many,TRBJ1-5,TGTGCCAGCAGCTTAGCCCAGGGTAATCAGCCCCAGCATTTT,CASSLAQGNQPQHF
TRBV4-3,-,many,TRBJ1-5,TGCGCCAGCAGCCAAGACTTGGGCAATCAGCCCCAGCATTTT,CASSQDLGNQPQHF
TRBV5-1,-,many,TRBJ2-7,TGCGCCAGCAGCCTCCCGGCCTACGAGCAGTACTTC,CASSLPAYEQYF
TRBV20-1,TRBD2,many,TRBJ2-1,TGCAGTGCTACTCGGGAGGGCCGTCGCAATGAGCAGTTCTTC,CSATREGRRNEQFF
TRBV7-2,TRBD2,many,TRBJ2-3,TGTGCCAGCAGCTTAGGGTCCGCTAGCGGGAGTACAGATACGCAGTATTTT,CASSLGSASGSTDTQYF
TRBV28,-,many,TRBJ2-7,TGTGCCAGCAGGAGATCGGGACCCCCCTACGAGCAGTACTTC,CASRRSGPPYEQYF
TRBV3-1,-,many,TRBJ1-6,TGTGCCAGCAGCCAAGAACCTAATTCACCCCTCCACTTT,CASSQEPNSPLHF
TRBV28,TRBD1,many,TRBJ1-1,TGTGCCAGCAGTTCCATCCGGGACAGGGGGTTTGGCACTGAAGCTTTCTTT,CASSSIRDRGFGTEAFF
TRBV5-6,-,many,TRBJ2-7,TGTGCCAGCAGCTTGATCGACTCCTACGAGCAGTACTTC,CASSLIDSYEQYF
TRBV5-6,-,many,TRBJ1-1,TGTGCCAGCAGCGCCCTTAGGAGGACCGGGACGGCTAACACTGAAGCTTTCTTT,CASSALRRTGTANTEAFF